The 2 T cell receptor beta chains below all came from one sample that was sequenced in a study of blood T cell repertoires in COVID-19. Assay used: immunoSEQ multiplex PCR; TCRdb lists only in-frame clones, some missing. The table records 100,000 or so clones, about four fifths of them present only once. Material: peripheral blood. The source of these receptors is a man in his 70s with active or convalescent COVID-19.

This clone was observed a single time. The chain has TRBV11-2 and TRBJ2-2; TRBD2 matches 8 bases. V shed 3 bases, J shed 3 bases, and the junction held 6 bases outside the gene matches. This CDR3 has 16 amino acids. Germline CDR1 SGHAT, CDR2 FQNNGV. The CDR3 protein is CASSFRLAGYTGELFF. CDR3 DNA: TGTGCCAGCAGCTTTCGGCTAGCGGGCTACACCGGGGAGCTGTTTTTT.

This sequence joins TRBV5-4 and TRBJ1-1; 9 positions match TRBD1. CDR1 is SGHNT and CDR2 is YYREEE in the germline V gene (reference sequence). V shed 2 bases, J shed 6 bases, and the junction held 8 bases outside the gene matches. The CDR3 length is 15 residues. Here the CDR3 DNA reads TGTGCCAGCAGCTTATGGACAGGGGCACAGGCTGAAGCTTTCTTT. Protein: CASSLWTGAQAEAFF.